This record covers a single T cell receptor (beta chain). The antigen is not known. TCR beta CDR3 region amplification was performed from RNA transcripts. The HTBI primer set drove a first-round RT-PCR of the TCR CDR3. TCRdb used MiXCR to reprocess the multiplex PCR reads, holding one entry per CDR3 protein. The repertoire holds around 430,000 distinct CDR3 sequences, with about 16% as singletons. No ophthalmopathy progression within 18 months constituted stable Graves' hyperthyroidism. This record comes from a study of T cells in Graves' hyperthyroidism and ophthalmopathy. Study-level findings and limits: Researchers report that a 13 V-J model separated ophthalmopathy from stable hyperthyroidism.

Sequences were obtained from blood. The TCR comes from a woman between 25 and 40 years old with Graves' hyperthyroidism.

The CDR3 spells CASSEEHSYEQYF. The DNA of the CDR3 is TGTGCCAGCAGTGAAGAGCATTCCTACGAGCAGTACTTC. The chain couples TRBV6-1 to TRBJ2-7; D gene unclear. Germline CDR1 and CDR2: MNHNS and SASEGT. The CDR3 has 13 residues. V was shortened by 1 base and J by 1 base, with 5 bases between the two germline ends.